The sequence of this T cell receptor beta chain was determined in a study of T cells in Graves' hyperthyroidism and ophthalmopathy. The CDR3 is made up of 15 amino acids. V dropped 2 bases and J dropped 0 bases, with 7 bases sitting between them. CDR1 and CDR2 from the germline V gene are SGHTA and FQGNSA. This clonotype was counted many times. RNA transcripts gave rise to amplified TCR beta CDR3 regions. HTBI primers were the set used in a first-round RT-PCR of the TCR CDR3. TCRdb reanalysed the multiplex PCR reads using MiXCR and keeps one entry per CDR3 protein. Of roughly 400,000 distinct CDR3 sequences in the sample, around 15% were seen once.

This rearrangement joins TRBV7-2 to TRBJ2-2; D is undetermined. This clonotype originated in a middle-aged man with Graves' ophthalmopathy. The material sequenced was blood. This CDR3 is CASSLMTSNTGELFF. CDR3 coding DNA: TGTGCCAGCAGCTTAATGACATCGAACACCGGGGAGCTGTTTTTT.